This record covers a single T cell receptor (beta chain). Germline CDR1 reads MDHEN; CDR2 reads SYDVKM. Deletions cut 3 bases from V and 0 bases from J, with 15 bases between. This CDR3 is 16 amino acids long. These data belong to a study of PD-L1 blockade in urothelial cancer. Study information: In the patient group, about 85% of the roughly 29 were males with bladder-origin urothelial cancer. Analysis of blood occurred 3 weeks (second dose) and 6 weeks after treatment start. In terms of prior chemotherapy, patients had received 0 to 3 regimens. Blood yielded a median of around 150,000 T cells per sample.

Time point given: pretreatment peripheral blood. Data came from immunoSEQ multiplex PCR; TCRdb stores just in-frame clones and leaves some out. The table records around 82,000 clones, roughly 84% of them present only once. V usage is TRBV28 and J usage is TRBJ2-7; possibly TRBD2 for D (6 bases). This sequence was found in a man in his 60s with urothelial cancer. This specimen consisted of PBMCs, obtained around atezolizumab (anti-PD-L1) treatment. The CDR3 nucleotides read TGTGCCAGCAGTTTTACTTTATTAGCGGACTCCTACGAGCAGTACTTC. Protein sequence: CASSFTLLADSYEQYF.